This TCR beta chain appears in the sequencing data of a study of T cells expressing NK-cell markers. Across the study: From sorted CD3+CD56+NKG2C+, CD3+CD56+NKG2C- and CD3+CD56-NKG2C+ T cells came the TCR beta repertoires. General observations from the study: Several donors' CD3+CD56-NKG2C+ cells were dominated by the same clonotypes. HCMV specificity was not established for the expanded NKG2C+ T cell clones.

Germline loops: CDR1 SGHNT, CDR2 YENEEA. This CDR3 is built from 15 residues. As to this clonotype: The target antigen is unknown.

As the method of synthesis, 5'RACE template switching with UMIs yielded TCR beta cDNA. TCRdb re-called the 5' RACE reads and shows each CDR3 protein once, DNA omitted. Recorded for this sample: 300,000 to 450,000 distinct CDR3 sequences. Sample: blood T cells: a sorted CD56 or NKG2C T cell subset, CD4+ or CD8+ T cells, or bulk PBMC T cells (not recorded which). V and J are TRBV11-3 and TRBJ2-1; the D gene TCRdb calls, TRBD1, cannot be checked with no DNA. The sequence was collected from a man between 18 and 69 years old in good health. The chain's CDR3 is CASSFGGGRNNEQFF.